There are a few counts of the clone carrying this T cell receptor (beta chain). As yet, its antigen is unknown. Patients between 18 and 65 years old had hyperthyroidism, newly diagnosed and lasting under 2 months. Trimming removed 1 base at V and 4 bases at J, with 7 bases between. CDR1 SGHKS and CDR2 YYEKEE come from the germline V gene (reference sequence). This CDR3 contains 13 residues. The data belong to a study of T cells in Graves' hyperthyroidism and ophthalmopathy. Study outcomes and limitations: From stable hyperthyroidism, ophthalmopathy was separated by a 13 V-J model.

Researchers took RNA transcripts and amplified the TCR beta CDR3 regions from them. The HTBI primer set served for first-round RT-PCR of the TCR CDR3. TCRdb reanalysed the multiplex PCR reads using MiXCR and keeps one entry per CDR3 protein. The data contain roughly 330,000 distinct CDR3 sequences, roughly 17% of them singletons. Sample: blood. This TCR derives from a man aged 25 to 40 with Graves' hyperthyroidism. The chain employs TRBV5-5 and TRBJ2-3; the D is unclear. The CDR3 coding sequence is TGTGCCAGCAGCTTGACACCTTCAGATACGCAGTATTTT. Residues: CASSLTPSDTQYF.